A single T cell receptor (beta chain) is shown here with its context. The antigen it recognizes is unknown. No base quality information exists; no much larger clone differs at one position. Genomic DNA was used for TRB sequencing, which was performed with the immunoSEQ assay at survey resolution or with the hsTCRB kit. The study's processing was this. The immunoSEQ software handled the initial read processing, while the LymphoSeq R package was used for the repertoire analyses. Clonality was computed as 1 minus normalized Shannon entropy, and a Gini coefficient was also calculated for each TRB dataset. Phenotypes of unsorted samples were inferred by mapping TRB sequences from sorted subsets of the recipient or donor onto the same recipient's unsorted samples. This is the immuneACCESS table as TCRdb keeps it, with only in-frame sequences that have V and J called. A part of the clones is gone; compared with another copy, unresolved V genes explain less than half, and the rest is unexplained. That table supplies the V and J calls and clone size; D and trimming were determined from the DNA. The table for this sample lists under 7,500 clones; roughly 80% of them were counted only once. In total, the top ten clones hold approximately 20% of the sample.

The germline V and J ends show losses of 6 bases and 6 bases respectively, and no gene match explains 8 bases of the junction. The germline V gene yields MGHDK for CDR1 and SYGVNS for CDR2. The CDR3 sequence holds 13 residues, the cysteine and phenylalanine included. CDR3 DNA only is kept here, 39 bases in frame from base 1. This sample was included in a study of T cells after posttransplantation cyclophosphamide (dated by TCRdb to 2015 to 2016). About the investigation overall: The study tracked T cell repertoire reconstitution by TRB sequencing after myeloablative bone marrow transplantation using posttransplantation cyclophosphamide as GVHD prophylaxis. Antigen receptor sequencing covered samples from 35 to 40 PTCy-treated patients and some 15 of their related bone marrow donors. TRB sequencing was performed on blood from all 35 or so PTCy patients with 1-year posttransplant specimens. TRB sequencing was also done on up to 3 additional blood samples from 2 to 5.2 years after transplant in 3 patients, and on pretransplant blood from several patients. Because TRA and TRB clonality correlated tightly in about 10 samples, later TCR analyses were limited to TRB. Public TRB sequences were checked against a database of over 3,000 sequences associated with responses to pathogens, tumor antigens, self-antigens and alloantigens.

What the authors observed across the whole study: Across the 45 or so patients, TRB clonality was highly associated with recipient CMV seropositivity and CMV reactivation, and diversity with PTCy was similar to that in the CNI/methotrexate controls. The TRB repertoires of T cells infiltrating skin or GI tract showed only limited overlap with the TRB repertoires of T cells in blood. Donor-recipient similarity was low at 1-2 months but rose over the first year, and later blood repertoires were often dominated by donor CD8+ memory clones.

In the paper's terms, the treatment or condition label means: high-dose cyclophosphamide on days +3 and +4 as single-agent GVHD prophylaxis. For conditioning, the PTCy patients got busulfan and fludarabine, then a related or unrelated marrow graft, followed by cyclophosphamide on days +3 and +4. PTCy-treated patients were drawn from a prospective multi-institutional clinical trial. Mononuclear cells from peripheral blood and bone marrow were separated by Ficoll-Hypaque density centrifugation and then cryopreserved. The chain is assembled from TRBV25-1 and TRBJ2-7; 7 junctional bases match TRBD1. Here the sequenced sample was PBMCs, taken after allogeneic stem cell transplant with posttransplant cyclophosphamide. This receptor was obtained from a female patient between 50 and 59 years old who received an allogeneic stem cell transplant from a related donor, was CMV-positive, and had no GVHD. After a transplant, some T cells may have been passed on by the graft donor. The DNA sequence is as follows: TGTGCCAGCAGAATAGATACAGGGGCCGAGCAGTACTTC. It codes for CASRIDTGAEQYF.